This T cell receptor beta chain derives from a study of cytomegalovirus exposure and HLA in healthy donors. CDR3 length: 14 residues. The germline V gene encodes CDR1 SGHTS and CDR2 YDEGEE. The V end lost 2 bases, the J end lost 4 bases, and 10 bases lay between the germline ends. It was with 60 Vbeta and 13 Jbeta primers that the PCR ran. Original handling: Later analysis identified 80 million to 85 million unique TCR beta chains, 10 million to 12 million shared. This table comes from immunoSEQ multiplex PCR, and its TCRdb copy is limited to in-frame clones, with some not included. For V, J and clone size, that table is used; D and trimming come from the DNA. The sample lists fewer than 250,000 clones, 70% to 85% occurring once.

The source material was PBMCs. The V gene is TRBV5-8, the J gene TRBJ2-1; tentatively, D is TRBD1 (5 bases). The receptor comes from a man aged 40-50 years in good health and CMV-seropositive. CDR3 in DNA: TGTGCCAGCAGCTTCCAGGGTCAATACAATGAGCAGTTCTTC. This sequence encodes CASSFQGQYNEQFF. Full variable domain (remainder filled in from reference TRBV5-8 and TRBJ2-1): EAGVTQSPTHLIKTRGQQATLRCSPISGHTSVYWYQQALGLGLQFLLWYDEGEERNRGNFPPRFSGRQFPNYSSELNVNALELEDSALYLCASSFQGQYNEQFFGPGTRLTVL.